This T cell receptor (beta chain) comes out of a study of PD-L1 blockade in urothelial cancer. This clone was seen a single time. Time point given: pretreatment peripheral blood. Samples spanned pretreatment and treatment, with 1 to 8 time points per patient. The data were produced by immunoSEQ multiplex PCR, yet TCRdb's version contains in-frame clones alone and is incomplete. Altogether 70,000 to 100,000 clones are present, roughly 89% being singletons, with the ten largest covering around 1.9%. Germline V CDR1 and CDR2: SGHDN, FVKESK. Trimming removed 1 base at V and 8 bases at J, with 9 bases between. The CDR3 contains 13 residues.

The material sequenced was PBMCs, taken around atezolizumab (anti-PD-L1) treatment. The chain couples TRBV14 to TRBJ2-1, with D perhaps TRBD2 (6 bases). The clonotype comes from a man in his fifties or sixties with urothelial cancer. The CDR3 coding sequence is TGTGCCAGCAGCCAAGGACTAGTCGATGAGCAGTTCTTC. Protein: CASSQGLVDEQFF.